This paragraph covers one T cell receptor beta chain sequence. The antigen is unknown. The V gene's germline CDR1 is MDHEN and CDR2 SYDVKM. The CDR3 consists of 15 residues. The V and J ends lost 6 bases and 6 bases, in that order; junction bases with no gene match: 6. These data belong to a study of shared clonotypes between healthy human individuals. Study-level points and caveats: Among a handful of donors, approximately 5% of naive CD4 clonotypes were found in common.

All donors were healthy HIV-negative adults lacking recent acute infections or vaccinations. CD45RA+ naive and CD45RA-negative memory subsets were separated from CD4+ cells. Assay used: immunoSEQ multiplex PCR; TCRdb lists only in-frame clones, some missing. The sample carries around 2.5 million clones, 80% to 95% recorded once. This receptor was taken from a man aged 18 to 35 in good health. Some clones in this sample may be carry-over from other donors' samples. V usage is TRBV28 and J usage is TRBJ2-2; TRBD1 aligns across 11 bases. Source material: naive CD4+ T cells from PBMCs. Subset: CD45RA+ positively selected. CDR3 in amino acids: CASSPGTGGAGELFF. The DNA for the CDR3 is TGTGCCAGCAGCCCCGGGACAGGGGGGGCCGGGGAGCTGTTTTTT.